Presented here are 27 T cell receptor beta chains from one specimen sequenced in a study of T cells in Graves' hyperthyroidism and ophthalmopathy. TCR beta CDR3 regions were amplified from RNA. Initially, a first-round RT-PCR of the TCR CDR3 employed the HTBI primer set. TCRdb ran MiXCR on the multiplex PCR reads and lists one entry per CDR3 protein. The sample consists of 500,000 to 750,000 distinct CDR3 sequences, just over 45% of them appearing once. The sequencing sample was made of peripheral blood or thyroid tissue (not recorded which). Source of these receptors: a woman younger than 35 with Graves' hyperthyroidism.

This clonotype appeared once. V is TRBV20-1 and J is TRBJ2-5, with 12 bases identical to TRBD1. The J call may be wrong; the DNA end is better matched by TRBJ2-1. CDR3 size: 15 residues. CDR1 is DFQATT, CDR2 SNEGSKA, per germline (reference sequence). CDR3 amino acids: CSALTSWDRGHEQFF. The CDR3 nucleotides are TGCAGTGCGTTGACAAGTTGGGACAGGGGGCATGAGCAGTTCTTC.

This clonotype was seen repeatedly, ten times or more. The rearrangement uses TRBV14 and TRBJ1-6, with D unresolved. Germline V gene lookup returns CDR1 SGHDN and CDR2 FVKESK. This CDR3 comprises 14 residues. V was trimmed by 4 bases and J by 0 bases, leaving 4 bases between them. The CDR3 DNA sequence: TGTGCCAGCAGCCTGAGCTCCTATAATTCACCCCTCCACTTT. Translated, it gives CASSLSSYNSPLHF.

Worth noting for this clonotype: At one of its ends the junction is not consistent with the germline gene, which may arise from a read error. V is TRBV7-7 and J is TRBJ2-6; D gene uncertain. The CDR3 loop spans 10 amino acids. Germline V lookup: CDR1 SSHAT, CDR2 FNYEAQ (reference sequence). CDR3 DNA: TGTGCTAGCAGCCCTGACGGCCTGACTTTC. Amino acids: CASSPDGLTF.

Of note for this clonotype: Since a much larger clone is just one base distant, this may be a read error. The DNA for the CDR3 is TGTGCCACCAGCTTTGGGACAGGGACCAATGAGCAGTACTTC. Translation gives CATSFGTGTNEQYF. This chain links TRBV15 with TRBJ2-7, with 9 nucleotides matching TRBD1. Germline trimming cut 5 bases from V and 7 bases from J; bases unmatched to any gene: 9. This CDR3 has 14 residues. From germline, CDR1 is LNHNV and CDR2 YYDKDF (reference sequence).

The gene calls are TRBV7-4 and TRBJ2-5; 8 nucleotides agree with TRBD1. Germline-derived CDR1 and CDR2 are SGHVT and SQSDAQ. J lost 5 bases, V lost 5 bases, and 10 bases had no gene match. This CDR3 region has 15 residues. CDR3 in amino acids: CASSALRTGTETQYF. CDR3 nucleotide sequence: TGTGCCAGCAGCGCCCTTAGGACAGGGACGGAGACCCAGTACTTC.

As concerns this clonotype: With a much larger clone just one base away, this may be a read error. This chain joins TRBV29-1 and TRBJ1-1; a weak D match, TRBD1 (6 bases). This CDR3 spans 13 amino acids. V was pared by 8 bases and J by 1 base, with 14 bases between. In germline, CDR1 is SQVTM, CDR2 ANQGSEA. CDR3 nucleotide sequence: TGCAGCATTCCCGAGACAGGGAACACTGAAGCTTTCTTT. Translation gives CSIPETGNTEAFF.

Ten or more counts support this clonotype. The V call is TRBV2, the J call TRBJ1-2; D call uncertain. The germline gives CDR1 SNHLY, CDR2 FYNNEI. V was cut by 4 bases and J by 0 bases, with 12 bases left in between. CDR3 length equals 15 residues. CDR3 sequence reads: CASSVTELANYGYTF. The CDR3 nucleotides are TGTGCCAGCAGTGTGACGGAACTGGCTAACTATGGCTACACCTTC.

The chain couples TRBV24-1 to TRBJ2-7; D is unclear. Germline CDR1 is KGHDR and CDR2 is SFDVKD. Trimming removed 4 bases at V and 0 bases at J, with 6 bases between. CDR3 size: 13 residues. Written as DNA, the CDR3 is TGTGCCACCAGTGAACGGAACTCCTACGAGCAGTACTTC. This translates into CATSERNSYEQYF.

This rearrangement joins TRBV29-1 to TRBJ2-7; the match to TRBD1 covers 8 bases. CDR3 length: 12 amino acids. Trimming took 6 bases from V and 4 from J; bases not matched to a gene: 5. Germline V gene sequence: CDR1 SQVTM, CDR2 ANQGSEA. The CDR3 coding sequence is TGCAGCGTGCGGACAGGGAGATACGAGCAGTACTTC. Translation: CSVRTGRYEQYF.

This rearrangement joins TRBV19 to TRBJ2-7; D not resolved. CDR1 and CDR2 (germline): LNHDA, SQIVND (reference sequence). The CDR3 length is 12 residues. Trimming removed 2 bases from V and 6 bases from J, with 8 bases in between. The CDR3 DNA reads as TGTGCCAGTAGTATACCTCGAGGCGAGCAGTACTTC. It translates to CASSIPRGEQYF.

This clonotype was observed a few times. This chain uses TRBV12-3 or TRBV12-4 with TRBJ2-5, with D maybe TRBD1 (6 bases). This CDR3 is 13 amino acids long. V lost 10 bases, J lost 3 bases, and 15 bases lay in between. CDR3 amino acids: CATRPQGKETQYF. The CDR3 DNA reads TGTGCCACCCGGCCACAGGGAAAAGAGACCCAGTACTTC.

This chain links TRBV5-1 with TRBJ2-7; TRBD2 matches 10 bases. CDR1 and CDR2 (germline): SGHRS, YFSETQ. V shed 4 bases and J 3 bases; nucleotides not matched to a gene: 7. There are 15 residues in the CDR3. In nucleotides, the CDR3 is TGCGCCAGCAGCCCTTCTAGCGGGGGAGGCTACGAGCAGTACTTC. This encodes CASSPSSGGGYEQYF.

To note about this clonotype: At one of its ends the junction is not consistent with the germline gene, which may arise from a read error. The V call is TRBV10-3, the J call TRBJ2-7; the match to TRBD1 covers 8 bases. Per germline, CDR1 ENHRY and CDR2 SYGVKD. This CDR3 is built from 14 residues. The CDR3 loop reads CASSEWTGTYEQYF. The CDR3 DNA follows: TGTGCCAGCAGTGAGTGGACAGGGACCTACGAGCAGTACTTC.

The genes are TRBV15 and TRBJ1-2; maybe TRBD1 (5 bases). V was clipped by 1 base and J by 0 bases, with 9 bases between them. CDR1 and CDR2 from the germline V gene are LNHNV and YYDKDF (reference sequence). This CDR3 is 15 amino acids long. CDR3 protein: CATSRGDRTNYGYTF. DNA of the CDR3: TGTGCCACCAGCAGAGGGGACCGAACTAACTATGGCTACACCTTC.

This clonotype came up many times. The gene calls are TRBV20-1 and TRBJ2-2; D tentatively fits TRBD1 or TRBD2 (5 bases each). Germline-derived CDR1 and CDR2 are DFQATT and SNEGSKA (reference sequence). Trimming stripped 5 bases from V and 4 bases from J, with 11 bases between. This CDR3 has 13 amino acids. The CDR3: CSAETGGTGELFF. In DNA form, the CDR3 reads TGCAGTGCTGAGACTGGGGGCACCGGGGAGCTGTTTTTT.

This clonotype has only one observation. The CDR3 DNA reads as TGTGCCAGCAGTTCGAGGGACAGTAGTTCCGAGCAGTACTTC. Its protein is CASSSRDSSSEQYF. The chain uses TRBV12-3 or TRBV12-4 and TRBJ2-7, with 7 bases lining up with TRBD1. With V trimmed by 4 bases and J by 6 bases, 9 bases remained unmatched. The CDR3 covers 14 residues.

This clonotype was detected once. The chain has TRBV15 and TRBJ2-2; the D is unclear. This CDR3 contains 14 residues. CDR1 and CDR2 from the germline V gene are LNHNV and YYDKDF (reference sequence). The germline V and J ends were trimmed by 1 base and 4 bases, with 7 bases remaining between them. Written as DNA, the CDR3 is TGTGCCACCAGCAGAGGGACGGGCACCGGGGAGCTGTTTTTT. Amino acids: CATSRGTGTGELFF.

This clonotype was observed many times. The chain joins TRBV6-5 to TRBJ1-5; possibly TRBD1 for D (5 bases). CDR3 length: 13 residues. V shed 2 bases and J shed 9 bases, with 11 bases lying between them. CDR1 is MNHEY, CDR2 SVGAGI, per germline. The CDR3 sequence: CASSYKGERPQHF. The CDR3 DNA reads as TGTGCCAGCAGTTACAAAGGGGAACGGCCCCAGCATTTT.

The CDR3 sequence is CASTHPGGSTGELFF. As DNA, the CDR3 is TGTGCCAGCACCCACCCGGGGGGCAGCACCGGGGAGCTGTTTTTT. The chain employs TRBV6-1 and TRBJ2-2, with a weak D call TRBD2 (7 bases). This CDR3 region has 15 residues. Germline lookup yields CDR1 MNHNS and CDR2 SASEGT. V lost 7 bases to trimming and J lost 4 bases, with 16 bases between them.

This rearrangement joins TRBV7-6 to TRBJ2-7; perhaps TRBD2 as D (5 bases). The DNA end favors TRBJ2-1, so the J call may be wrong. Per germline, CDR1 SGHVS and CDR2 FNYEAQ. The CDR3 has 14 amino acids. The CDR3 bases are TGTGCCAGCAGCCGTACAAGCGGAGACAATGAGCAGTTCTTC. This translates into CASSRTSGDNEQFF.

The rearrangement uses TRBV19 and TRBJ2-7; tentatively, D is TRBD2 (6 bases). The J call could be wrong; TRBJ2-1 is a better fit for the DNA end. Germline CDR1 is LNHDA and CDR2 is SQIVND (reference sequence). This CDR3 has 15 amino acids. This CDR3 is CASAPGTHRYNEQFF. The CDR3 DNA follows: TGTGCCAGCGCACCCGGGACTCATCGCTACAATGAGCAGTTCTTC.

This clonotype was detected many times. This chain links TRBV7-9 with TRBJ2-7; TRBD2 might be the D (6 bases). The V gene lost 5 bases and the J gene lost 7 bases, with 18 bases spanning the gap. Germline V gene sequence: CDR1 SEHNR, CDR2 FQNEAQ (reference sequence). The CDR3 runs 14 residues. The CDR3 sequence: CASSPKGRAGEQYF. For the CDR3, the DNA is TGTGCCAGCAGCCCGAAAGGCAGGGCGGGGGAGCAGTACTTC.

In this sample, this clonotype turned up many times. The V call is TRBV11-1, the J call TRBJ2-7; 7 nucleotides agree with TRBD1. This CDR3 is built from 13 residues. After removal of 6 bases from V and 5 bases from J, the junction contained 7 bases not matched to a gene. CDR1 and CDR2 (germline): SGHAT, FQDESV (reference sequence). DNA for the CDR3: TGTGCCAGCAGGGGGACAGCGGATGACGAGCAGTACTTC. Residues: CASRGTADDEQYF.

The gene calls are TRBV18 and TRBJ2-7; D might be TRBD1 (7 bases). The CDR3 has 15 residues. The germline CDR1 and CDR2 sequences are KGHSH and LQKENI. Trimming took 1 base from V and 0 from J, leaving 10 bases between them. CDR3: CASSPRQGGSYEQYF. The CDR3 bases are TGTGCCAGCTCACCACGCCAGGGGGGCTCCTACGAGCAGTACTTC.

This clonotype was seen at least ten times. One junction end disagrees with the germline gene, perhaps due to a read error. The chain joins TRBV7-9 to TRBJ2-7, with D perhaps being TRBD1 or TRBD2 (5 bases each). This CDR3 contains 16 residues. The germline V gene has CDR1 SEHNR and CDR2 FQNEAQ (reference sequence). CDR3 sequence: CTSSLVLGDPSYEQYF. The CDR3, as DNA: TGTACCAGCAGCTTAGTTTTGGGGGATCCTTCCTACGAGCAGTACTTC.

This clonotype appeared a few times. V gene TRBV9 combines with J gene TRBJ2-2; no definite D call. V lost 1 base to trimming and J lost 5 bases, with 12 bases between them. Germline V gives CDR1 SGDLS, CDR2 YYNGEE. This CDR3 is 15 amino acids long. The CDR3 coding sequence is TGTGCCAGCAGCGTATCGCTAGTCCGGACCGGGGAGCTGTTTTTT. Translating it yields CASSVSLVRTGELFF.

There are many counts of this clonotype. This chain connects TRBV5-4 to TRBJ1-1; D gene ambiguous. V lost 6 bases, J lost 0 bases, and 18 bases lay in between. Per germline, CDR1 SGHNT and CDR2 YYREEE (reference sequence). The CDR3 totals 16 residues. The CDR3 loop reads CASIGSGKGMNTEAFF. The CDR3 DNA sequence: TGTGCCAGCATTGGGTCCGGGAAAGGCATGAACACTGAAGCTTTCTTT.